These 9 T cell receptor beta chains originate from one sample sequenced in a study of radiotherapy plus CTLA-4 blockade in lung cancer. The method was immunoSEQ multiplex PCR; TCRdb's version includes in-frame clones alone and lacks a portion of them. The repertoire consists of around 45,000 clones, with about two thirds occurring once and the leading ten covering roughly a quarter. Sequenced material: peripheral blood, taken from a patient treated with radiotherapy plus ipilimumab. The receptors stem from a human donor with non-small cell lung cancer who had a partial response to radiotherapy plus ipilimumab.

Only one count was recorded for this clone. The chain uses TRBV29-1 and TRBJ2-7, with 12 bases lining up with TRBD1. There are 15 residues in the CDR3. Germline CDR1 reads SQVTM; CDR2 reads ANQGSEA. J gave up 4 bases and V 8 bases, and 12 bases lay outside the gene matches. The CDR3 DNA reads TGCAGCTCATTAACCGGGACAGGGGGCCTGTACGAGCAGTACTTC. Translating gives CSSLTGTGGLYEQYF.

V gene TRBV4-3 combines with J gene TRBJ1-5; TRBD1 aligns across 10 bases. Germline CDR1 and CDR2: LGHNA and YSLEER. The CDR3 is 16 residues long. J gave up 1 base and V 2 bases, and 2 bases lay outside the gene matches. The CDR3 DNA follows: TGCGCCAGCAGCCAACGACAGGGGGCCAGCAATCAGCCCCAGCATTTT. Residues: CASSQRQGASNQPQHF.

This sequence joins TRBV6-6 and TRBJ1-1; 10 nucleotides align to TRBD1. This CDR3 has 16 amino acids. V lost 5 bases, J lost 4 bases, and 10 bases stayed unmatched. Germline V gives CDR1 MNHNY, CDR2 SVGAGI (reference sequence). The DNA for the CDR3 is TGTGCCAGCAGTCCGACCGGGACAGGGGCAGGCACTGAAGCTTTCTTT. This codes for CASSPTGTGAGTEAFF.

CDR3 amino acids: CASSQDDRDTDTQYF. CDR3 nucleotide sequence: TGCGCCAGCAGCCAAGACGACAGGGATACAGATACGCAGTATTTT. The V and J genes are TRBV4-1 and TRBJ2-3, with 7 bases that match TRBD1. CDR1 is MGHRA and CDR2 is YSYEKL in the germline V gene. Trimming cost V 0 bases and J 3 bases; bases outside gene matches: 3. The CDR3 consists of 15 residues.

Within the sample, this clone is medium-sized. The V gene is TRBV27, the J gene TRBJ2-7; 12 nucleotides align to TRBD2. V was clipped by 10 bases and J by 4 bases; unmatched bases: 5. This CDR3 region has 13 residues. Germline assignment: CDR1 MNHEY and CDR2 SMNVEV (reference sequence). The CDR3 sequence: CATQGLAGYEQYF. The CDR3 region has the DNA TGTGCCACCCAGGGACTAGCGGGTTACGAGCAGTACTTC.

The rearrangement uses TRBV6-6 and TRBJ1-6; D unresolved. The CDR3 is made up of 15 amino acids. V was trimmed by 7 bases and J by 0 bases, leaving 10 bases between them. Germline loops: CDR1 MNHNY, CDR2 SVGAGI (reference sequence). The CDR3 spells CASKDGSSYNSPLHF. The CDR3 DNA reads TGTGCCAGCAAGGACGGGAGCTCCTATAATTCACCCCTCCACTTT.

This clone turned up a few times. The chain couples TRBV28 to TRBJ2-1; 9 nucleotides match TRBD2. Germline V CDR1 and CDR2: MDHEN, SYDVKM. V gave up 5 bases and J gave up 4 bases; unmatched junction bases: 6. CDR3 length equals 15 residues. The CDR3 nucleotides are TGTGCCAGCAGTCTCCTGACTAGCGGATACAATGAGCAGTTCTTC. It translates to CASSLLTSGYNEQFF.

The rearrangement joins TRBV2 to TRBJ2-7; 8 bases are shared with TRBD1. The CDR3 contains 14 residues. Germline loops: CDR1 SNHLY, CDR2 FYNNEI. The trim removed 6 bases at V and 6 bases at J, leaving 10 bases unmatched. The CDR3 loop is CASRDRVTSGEQYF. In nucleotides, the CDR3 is TGTGCCAGCAGGGACAGGGTGACGAGTGGCGAGCAGTACTTC.

This clone was recorded only once. The rearrangement uses TRBV9 and TRBJ2-1, with D unclear. The length of the CDR3 is 14 residues. The germline gives CDR1 SGDLS, CDR2 YYNGEE. V dropped 0 bases and J dropped 3 bases, with 7 bases sitting between them. The CDR3 sequence: CASSVERNYNEQFF. The DNA for the CDR3 is TGTGCCAGCAGCGTAGAGCGCAACTACAATGAGCAGTTCTTC.